These 14 T cell receptor beta chains share one sample of origin, sequenced in a study of T cells after somatic rescue of genetic block. TCRdb keeps only in-frame clones here, not all; method: immunoSEQ multiplex PCR. Of tens of thousands of clones listed, around 90% are singletons. Sequenced material: peripheral blood mononuclear cells (PBMCs). The receptor set was obtained from a man aged 25-45 years.

The count of this clone is one. This chain uses TRBV7-2 with TRBJ2-3; 8 bases line up with TRBD2. Unmatched junction bases numbered 12, after V lost 5 bases and J lost 2 bases. The CDR3 consists of 17 residues. CDR1 and CDR2 from the germline V gene are SGHTA and FQGNSA. The CDR3 loop is CASSPRTGGGHTDTQYF. The DNA for the CDR3 is TGTGCCAGCAGCCCCAGGACTGGCGGGGGGCACACAGATACGCAGTATTTT.

The chain couples TRBV6-1 to TRBJ1-6; 10 bases line up with TRBD1. Per germline, CDR1 MNHNS and CDR2 SASEGT. V was pared by 5 bases and J by 7 bases, with 5 bases of the junction left unmatched. The CDR3 spans 15 residues. The CDR3 DNA reads as TGTGCCAGCAGTAGACAGACAGGGGGCAATTCACCCCTCCACTTT. Amino acid sequence: CASSRQTGGNSPLHF.

A note on this clone: At one end, the junction sequence differs from germline, possibly due to a read error. The chain has TRBV14 and TRBJ2-5, with D tentatively TRBD1 or TRBD2 (5 bases each). The germline V gene has CDR1 SGHDN and CDR2 FVKESK. The CDR3 totals 15 residues. The CDR3 sequence is CASSQGGRDARFLDF. The CDR3 nucleotides are TGTGCCAGCAGCCAAGGGGGAAGGGACGCTCGATTCCTAGACTTC.

The gene calls are TRBV5-6 and TRBJ2-7, with a tentative D call TRBD2 (6 bases). The germline V gene has CDR1 SGHDT and CDR2 YYEEEE. The V gene lost 6 bases and the J gene lost 3 bases, with 13 bases spanning the gap. This CDR3 has 13 amino acids. CDR3 bases: TGTGCCAGCACCCGGGACTCTCACTACGAGCAGTACTTC. Translated: CASTRDSHYEQYF.

This rearrangement joins TRBV19 to TRBJ2-1, with 7 bases identical to TRBD1. V was clipped by 3 bases and J by 1 base; unmatched bases: 3. Germline assignment: CDR1 LNHDA and CDR2 SQIVND (reference sequence). The CDR3 consists of 15 residues. Written as DNA, the CDR3 is TGTGCCAGTAGTATCCGCAGGGGGTCCTACAATGAGCAGTTCTTC. Its translation: CASSIRRGSYNEQFF.

This chain links TRBV6-1 with TRBJ1-4, with unresolved D. Germline lookup yields CDR1 MNHNS and CDR2 SASEGT. With 4 bases removed from V and 1 base from J, the gap between germline ends came to 10 bases. The CDR3 totals 15 residues. CDR3 residues: CASSGRGLTNEKLFF. CDR3 sequence (DNA): TGTGCCAGCAGTGGCCGCGGGCTAACTAATGAAAAACTGTTTTTT.

The chain uses TRBV5-6 and TRBJ1-1; 7 nucleotides match TRBD1. Germline V gives CDR1 SGHDT, CDR2 YYEEEE. The CDR3 sequence is 14 residues long. V lost 4 bases to trimming and J lost 0 bases; unmatched junction nucleotides: 3. The CDR3 region has the DNA TGTGCCAGCAGCGTGACAGGGTTGAACACTGAAGCTTTCTTT. Translation gives CASSVTGLNTEAFF.

V and J are TRBV4-3 and TRBJ2-7; 9 bases line up with TRBD2. CDR3 length: 15 residues. V lost 0 bases to trimming and J lost 6 bases; unmatched junction nucleotides: 6. Germline V gene sequence: CDR1 LGHNA, CDR2 YSLEER. Here the CDR3 DNA reads TGCGCCAGCAGCCAAGAGTCTAGCGGGACCTCCGAGCAGTACTTC. Protein sequence: CASSQESSGTSEQYF.

Here the CDR3 reads CASTKGAGGGEQYF. CDR3 DNA sequence: TGTGCCAGCACCAAGGGTGCGGGAGGAGGCGAGCAGTACTTC. The chain links TRBV6-5 to TRBJ2-7; the match to TRBD2 covers 8 bases. Trimming cost V 7 bases and J 6 bases; bases outside gene matches: 11. In germline, CDR1 is MNHEY, CDR2 SVGAGI. CDR3 size: 14 residues.

The J gene is TRBJ2-7, the V gene TRBV18; D perhaps matches TRBD1 (5 bases). The V and J ends lost 3 bases and 2 bases respectively, with 8 bases between them. This CDR3 has 13 amino acids. CDR1 and CDR2 from the germline V gene are KGHSH and LQKENI. The CDR3 sequence is CASSPTETYEQYF. CDR3 in DNA: TGTGCCAGCTCACCGACAGAAACCTACGAGCAGTACTTC.

The V gene is TRBV27, the J gene TRBJ1-5; D is unresolved. Trimming took 6 bases from V and 0 from J, leaving 9 bases between them. CDR1 and CDR2 (germline): MNHEY, SMNVEV (reference sequence). The CDR3 has 14 residues. DNA of the CDR3: TGTGCCAGCAGGCGGACGGCTAGCAATCAGCCCCAGCATTTT. This encodes CASRRTASNQPQHF.

The chain couples TRBV7-3 to TRBJ2-1, with TRBD2 matching over 10 bases. With 0 bases clipped from V and 7 bases from J, the junction kept 6 bases outside the gene matches. In germline, CDR1 is SGHTA, CDR2 FQGTGA. The CDR3 length is 16 residues. The CDR3: CASSLTPAGGSNEQFF. CDR3 nucleotide sequence: TGTGCCAGCAGCTTAACGCCAGCGGGGGGGTCGAATGAGCAGTTCTTC.

The chain combines TRBV4-2 with TRBJ2-3; 11 bases align to TRBD2. The V segment lost 3 bases and the J segment 2 bases; nucleotides outside the gene matches: 4. The germline gives CDR1 LGHNA, CDR2 YNFKEQ. The CDR3 spans 16 residues. The CDR3 bases are TGTGCCAGCAGCCAGGGACTAGCGGAATTCACAGATACGCAGTATTTT. This sequence encodes CASSQGLAEFTDTQYF.

Here the CDR3 reads CASSEEEAGGQPLSCEQYF. Here the CDR3 DNA reads TGTGCCAGCAGTGAAGAAGAGGCCGGGGGGCAGCCCTTATCTTGCGAGCAGTACTTC. The V gene is TRBV2, the J gene TRBJ2-7; D may be TRBD2 (7 bases). The CDR3 is made up of 19 amino acids. CDR1 SNHLY and CDR2 FYNNEI come from the germline V gene. The ends were cut back, 1 base at V and 6 bases at J, with 28 bases in the middle.